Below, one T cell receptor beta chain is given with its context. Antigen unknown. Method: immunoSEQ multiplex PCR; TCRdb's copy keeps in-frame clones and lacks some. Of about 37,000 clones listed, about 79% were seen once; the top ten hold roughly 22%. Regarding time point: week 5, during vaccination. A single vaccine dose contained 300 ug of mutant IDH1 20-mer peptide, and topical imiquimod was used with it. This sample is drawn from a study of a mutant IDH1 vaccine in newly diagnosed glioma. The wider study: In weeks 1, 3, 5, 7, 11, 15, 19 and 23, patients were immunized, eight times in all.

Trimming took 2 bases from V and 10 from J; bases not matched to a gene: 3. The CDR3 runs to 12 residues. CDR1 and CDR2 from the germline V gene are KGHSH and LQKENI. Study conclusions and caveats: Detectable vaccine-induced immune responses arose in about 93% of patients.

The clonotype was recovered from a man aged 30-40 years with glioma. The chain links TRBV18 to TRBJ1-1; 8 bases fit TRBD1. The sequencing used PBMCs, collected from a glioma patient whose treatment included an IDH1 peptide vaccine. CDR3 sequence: CASSPGQGGAFF. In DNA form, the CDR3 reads TGTGCCAGCTCACCAGGACAGGGTGGAGCTTTCTTT.